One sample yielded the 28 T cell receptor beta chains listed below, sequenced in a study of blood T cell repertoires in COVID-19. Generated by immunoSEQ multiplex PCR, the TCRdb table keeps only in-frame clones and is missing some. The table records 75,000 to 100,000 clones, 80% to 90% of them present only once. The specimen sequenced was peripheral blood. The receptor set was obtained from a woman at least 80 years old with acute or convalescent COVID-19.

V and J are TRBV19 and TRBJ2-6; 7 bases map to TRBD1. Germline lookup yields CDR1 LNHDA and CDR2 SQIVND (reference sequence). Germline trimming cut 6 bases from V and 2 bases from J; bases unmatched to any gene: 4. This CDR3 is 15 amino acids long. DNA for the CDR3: TGTGCCAGTAGACCGACAGGGACTGGGGCCAACGTCCTGACTTTC. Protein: CASRPTGTGANVLTF.

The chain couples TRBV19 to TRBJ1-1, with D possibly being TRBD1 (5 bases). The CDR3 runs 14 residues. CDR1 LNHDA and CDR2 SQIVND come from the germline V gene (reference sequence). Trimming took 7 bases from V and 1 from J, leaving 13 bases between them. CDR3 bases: TGTGCCAGTATCCCCCGCGACAGGAACACTGAAGCTTTCTTT. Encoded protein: CASIPRDRNTEAFF.

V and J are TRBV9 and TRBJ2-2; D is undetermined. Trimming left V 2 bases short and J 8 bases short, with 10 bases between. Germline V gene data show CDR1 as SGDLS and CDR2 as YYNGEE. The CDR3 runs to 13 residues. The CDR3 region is CASSVSNFGELFF. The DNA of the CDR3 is TGTGCCAGCAGCGTGTCGAACTTTGGGGAGCTGTTTTTT. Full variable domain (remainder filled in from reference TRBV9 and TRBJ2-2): DSGVTQTPKHLITATGQRVTLRCSPRSGDLSVYWYQQSLDQGLQFLIQYYNGEERAKGNILERFSAQQFPDLHSELNLSSLELGDSALYFCASSVSNFGELFFGEGSRLTVL.

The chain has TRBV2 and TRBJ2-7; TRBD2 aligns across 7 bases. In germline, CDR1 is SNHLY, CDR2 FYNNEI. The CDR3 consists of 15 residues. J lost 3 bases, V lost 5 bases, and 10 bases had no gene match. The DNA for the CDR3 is TGTGCCAGCAGTTTAGGAGAGCGGGACTTCTACGAGCAGTACTTC. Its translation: CASSLGERDFYEQYF.

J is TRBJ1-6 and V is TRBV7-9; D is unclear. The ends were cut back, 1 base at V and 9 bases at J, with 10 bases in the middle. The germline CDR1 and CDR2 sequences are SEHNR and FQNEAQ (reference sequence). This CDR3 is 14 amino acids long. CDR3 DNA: TGTGCCAGCAGCTTAGATACTTTTGGTTCACCCCTCCACTTT. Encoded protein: CASSLDTFGSPLHF.

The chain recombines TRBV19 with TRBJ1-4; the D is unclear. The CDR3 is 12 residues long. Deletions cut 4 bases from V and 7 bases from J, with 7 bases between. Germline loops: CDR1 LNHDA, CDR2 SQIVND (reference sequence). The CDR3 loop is CASSSRGEKLFF. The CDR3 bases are TGTGCCAGTAGTAGCCGGGGTGAAAAACTGTTTTTT.

CDR3 bases: TGTGCCTGGAGTCCCGGGACAGCTAATCAGCCCCAGCATTTT. Translated: CAWSPGTANQPQHF. This rearrangement joins TRBV30 to TRBJ1-5, with 7 bases fitting TRBD1. There are 14 residues in the CDR3. Per the germline V gene, CDR1 is GTSNPN and CDR2 is SVGIG (reference sequence). With 2 bases clipped from V and 4 bases from J, the junction kept 5 bases outside the gene matches. The full variable domain, its missing parts supplied by reference TRBV30 and TRBJ1-5, is SQTIHQWPATLVQPVGSPLSLECTVEGTSNPNLYWYRQAAGRGLQLLFYSVGIGQISSEVPQNLSASRPQDRQFILSSKKLLLSDSGFYLCAWSPGTANQPQHFGDGTRLSIL.

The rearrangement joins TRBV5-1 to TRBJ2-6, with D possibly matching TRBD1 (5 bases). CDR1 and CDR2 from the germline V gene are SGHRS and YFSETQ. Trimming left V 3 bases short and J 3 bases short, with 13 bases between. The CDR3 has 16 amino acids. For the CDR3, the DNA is TGCGCCAGCAGCTCCCTTCAGGGCTATGGGGCCAACGTCCTGACTTTC. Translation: CASSSLQGYGANVLTF.

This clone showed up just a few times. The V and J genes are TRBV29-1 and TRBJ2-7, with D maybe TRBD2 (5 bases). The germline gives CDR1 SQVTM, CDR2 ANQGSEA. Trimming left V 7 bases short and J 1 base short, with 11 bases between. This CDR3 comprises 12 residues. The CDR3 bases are TGCAGCGCTGGCCGGGGATCCTACGAGCAGTACTTC. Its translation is CSAGRGSYEQYF.

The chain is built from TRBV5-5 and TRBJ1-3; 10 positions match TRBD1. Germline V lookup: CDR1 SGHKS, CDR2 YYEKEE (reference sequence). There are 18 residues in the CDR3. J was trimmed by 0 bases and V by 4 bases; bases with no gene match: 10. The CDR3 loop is CASSVAGTGVTSGNTIYF. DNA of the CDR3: TGTGCCAGCAGCGTGGCCGGGACAGGGGTGACCTCTGGAAACACCATATATTTT.

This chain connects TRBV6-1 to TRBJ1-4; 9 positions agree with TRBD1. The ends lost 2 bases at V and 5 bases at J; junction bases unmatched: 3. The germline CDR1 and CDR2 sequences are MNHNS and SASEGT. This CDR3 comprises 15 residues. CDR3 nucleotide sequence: TGTGCCAGCAGTGAACCCGGGACAGGGAATGAAAAACTGTTTTTT. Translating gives CASSEPGTGNEKLFF.

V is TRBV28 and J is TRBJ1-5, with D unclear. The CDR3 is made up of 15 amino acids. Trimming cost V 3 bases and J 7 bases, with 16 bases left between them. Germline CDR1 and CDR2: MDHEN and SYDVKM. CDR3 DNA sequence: TGTGCCAGCAGTTTGGTGAGAGGGATAAGGCAGCCCCAGCATTTT. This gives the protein CASSLVRGIRQPQHF.

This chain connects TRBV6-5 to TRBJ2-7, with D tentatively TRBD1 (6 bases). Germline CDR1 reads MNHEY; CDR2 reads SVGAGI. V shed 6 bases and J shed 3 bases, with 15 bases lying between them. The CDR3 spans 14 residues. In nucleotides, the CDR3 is TGTGCCAGCAGCCCCCGGGACACTTACTACGAGCAGTACTTC. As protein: CASSPRDTYYEQYF.

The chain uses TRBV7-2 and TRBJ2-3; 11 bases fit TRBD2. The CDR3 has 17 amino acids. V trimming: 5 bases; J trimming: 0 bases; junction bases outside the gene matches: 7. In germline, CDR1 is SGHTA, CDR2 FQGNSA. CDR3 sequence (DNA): TGTGCCAGCAGCGCTCGACTAGCGGGAAAAAGCACAGATACGCAGTATTTT. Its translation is CASSARLAGKSTDTQYF.

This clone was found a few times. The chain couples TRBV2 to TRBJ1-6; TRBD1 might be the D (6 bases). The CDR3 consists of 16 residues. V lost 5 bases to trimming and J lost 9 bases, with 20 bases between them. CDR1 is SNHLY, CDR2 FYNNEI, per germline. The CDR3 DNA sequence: TGTGCCAGCAGTCGGTCCGGCGGGGGCTTGCGTTCACCCCTCCACTTT. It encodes CASSRSGGGLRSPLHF.

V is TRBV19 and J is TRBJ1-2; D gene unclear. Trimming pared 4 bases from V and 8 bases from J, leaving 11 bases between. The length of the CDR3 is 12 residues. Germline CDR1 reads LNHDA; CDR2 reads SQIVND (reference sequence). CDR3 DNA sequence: TGTGCCAGTAGTACCTCCGTTCAGGGCTACACCTTC. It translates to CASSTSVQGYTF. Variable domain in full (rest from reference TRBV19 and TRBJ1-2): DGGITQSPKYLFRKEGQNVTLSCEQNLNHDAMYWYRQDPGQGLRLIYYSQIVNDFQKGDIAEGYSVSREKKESFPLTVTSAQKNPTAFYLCASSTSVQGYTFGSGTRLTVV.

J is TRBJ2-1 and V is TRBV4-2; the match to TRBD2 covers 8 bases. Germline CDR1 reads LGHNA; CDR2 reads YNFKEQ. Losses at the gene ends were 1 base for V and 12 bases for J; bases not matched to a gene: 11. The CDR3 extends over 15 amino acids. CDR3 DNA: TGTGCCAGCAGCCAAGCTTTAGCGGGGAGCCCCAGGCAGTTCTTC. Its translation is CASSQALAGSPRQFF.

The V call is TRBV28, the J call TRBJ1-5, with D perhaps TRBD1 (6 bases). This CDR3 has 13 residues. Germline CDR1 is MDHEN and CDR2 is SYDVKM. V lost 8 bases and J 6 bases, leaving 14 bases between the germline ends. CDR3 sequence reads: CASLRTEGQPQHF. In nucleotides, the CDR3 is TGTGCCAGCCTAAGGACAGAAGGTCAGCCCCAGCATTTT.

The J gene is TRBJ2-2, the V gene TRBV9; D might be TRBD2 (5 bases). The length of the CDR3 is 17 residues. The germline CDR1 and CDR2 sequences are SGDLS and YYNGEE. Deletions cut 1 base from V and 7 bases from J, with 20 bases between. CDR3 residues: CASSVSQVDRGRGELFF. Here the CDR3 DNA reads TGTGCCAGCAGCGTATCTCAAGTGGATCGCGGGCGCGGGGAGCTGTTTTTT.

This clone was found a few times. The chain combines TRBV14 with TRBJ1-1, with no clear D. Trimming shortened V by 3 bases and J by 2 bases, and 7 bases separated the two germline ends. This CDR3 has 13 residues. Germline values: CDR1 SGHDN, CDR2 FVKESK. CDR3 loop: CASSQVANTEAFF. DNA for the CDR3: TGTGCCAGCAGCCAGGTGGCAAACACTGAAGCTTTCTTT.

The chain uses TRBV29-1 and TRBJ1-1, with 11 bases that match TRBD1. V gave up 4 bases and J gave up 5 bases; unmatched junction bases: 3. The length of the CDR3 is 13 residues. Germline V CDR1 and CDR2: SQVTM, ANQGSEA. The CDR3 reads CSVGTGGATEAFF. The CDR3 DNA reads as TGCAGCGTTGGGACAGGGGGCGCGACTGAAGCTTTCTTT.

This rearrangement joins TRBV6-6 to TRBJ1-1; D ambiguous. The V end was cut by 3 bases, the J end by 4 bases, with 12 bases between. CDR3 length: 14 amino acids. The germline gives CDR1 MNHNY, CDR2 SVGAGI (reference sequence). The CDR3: CASSYAGSVTEAFF. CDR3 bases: TGTGCCAGCAGTTATGCGGGGTCTGTCACTGAAGCTTTCTTT.

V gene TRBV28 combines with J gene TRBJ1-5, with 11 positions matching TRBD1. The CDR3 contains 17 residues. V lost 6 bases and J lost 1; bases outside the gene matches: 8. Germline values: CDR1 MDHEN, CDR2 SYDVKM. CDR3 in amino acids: CASSWTGGFQSNQPQHF. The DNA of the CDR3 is TGTGCCAGCAGCTGGACAGGGGGCTTTCAGAGCAATCAGCCCCAGCATTTT.

CDR3 nucleotide sequence: TGTGCCAGCAGTGAAACGGGGGGGGGCCTCTCAGAGACCCAGTACTTC. Protein: CASSETGGGLSETQYF. This rearrangement joins TRBV25-1 to TRBJ2-5, with 8 bases aligning to TRBD2. Germline V gene sequence: CDR1 MGHDK, CDR2 SYGVNS. This CDR3 contains 16 residues. V shed 2 bases and J 4 bases; nucleotides not matched to a gene: 9.

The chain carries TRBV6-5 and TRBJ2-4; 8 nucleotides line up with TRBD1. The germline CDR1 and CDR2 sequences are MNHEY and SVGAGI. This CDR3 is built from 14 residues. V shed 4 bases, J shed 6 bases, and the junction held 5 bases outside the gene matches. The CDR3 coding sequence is TGTGCCAGCAGTTCTGACAGGGGTCCAAACATTCAGTACTTC. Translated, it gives CASSSDRGPNIQYF.

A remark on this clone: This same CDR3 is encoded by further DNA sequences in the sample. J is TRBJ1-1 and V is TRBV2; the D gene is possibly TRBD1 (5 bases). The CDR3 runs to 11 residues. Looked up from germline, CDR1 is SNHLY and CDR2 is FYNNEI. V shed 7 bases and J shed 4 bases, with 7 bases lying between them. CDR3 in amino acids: CASIGGTEAFF. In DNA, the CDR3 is TGTGCCAGCATCGGGGGCACTGAAGCTTTCTTT. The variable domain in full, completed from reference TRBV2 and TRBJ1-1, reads EPEVTQTPSHQVTQMGQEVILRCVPISNHLYFYWYRQILGQKVEFLVSFYNNEISEKSEIFDDQFSVERPDGSNFTLKIRSTKLEDSAMYFCASIGGTEAFFGQGTRLTVV.

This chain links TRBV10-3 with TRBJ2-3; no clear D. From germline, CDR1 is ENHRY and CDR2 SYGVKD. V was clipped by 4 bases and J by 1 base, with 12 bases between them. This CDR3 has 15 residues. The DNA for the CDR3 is TGTGCCATCAGTGCAGGCTCAACTGGCACAGATACGCAGTATTTT. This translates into CAISAGSTGTDTQYF.

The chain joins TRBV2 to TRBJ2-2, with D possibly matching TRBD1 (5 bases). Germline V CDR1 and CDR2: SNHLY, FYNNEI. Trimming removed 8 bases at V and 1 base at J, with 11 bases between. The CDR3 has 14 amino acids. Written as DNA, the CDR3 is TGTGCCAGCTTGCGGACACTGAACACCGGGGAGCTGTTTTTT. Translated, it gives CASLRTLNTGELFF. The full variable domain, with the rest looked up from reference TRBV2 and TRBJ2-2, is EPEVTQTPSHQVTQMGQEVILRCVPISNHLYFYWYRQILGQKVEFLVSFYNNEISEKSEIFDDQFSVERPDGSNFTLKIRSTKLEDSAMYFCASLRTLNTGELFFGEGSRLTVL.